Listed below are T cell receptor beta chains from one sample, sequenced in a study of blood T cell repertoires in COVID-19. TCRdb's table, derived via immunoSEQ multiplex PCR, lists solely in-frame clones and lacks some. The table has about 100,000 clones, about 84% seen once. The sequenced material came from peripheral blood. The receptor source for this set is a human donor in a cohort sampled during active COVID-19. The CDR3 runs from the conserved cysteine through the conserved F or W. A D gene is named only where the DNA matches it firmly. Only some rows state a clone size, as once, few, many or a class for expanded clones.

J: TRBJ1-4; D: NA; V: TRBV20-1; size: NA; DNA: TGCAGTGCGACGGGGAATGAAAAACTGTTTTTT; CDR3: CSATGNEKLFF
J: TRBJ1-1; D: TRBD1; V: TRBV5-1; size: NA; DNA: TGCGCCAGCACTCCGGGGGACAGGAACACTGAAGCTTTCTTT; CDR3: CASTPGDRNTEAFF
J: TRBJ2-2; D: NA; V: TRBV5-5; size: once; DNA: TGTGCCAGCAGACGACAGGGAGGGAACACCGGGGAGCTGTTTTTT; CDR3: CASRRQGGNTGELFF
J: TRBJ2-5; D: NA; V: TRBV5-8; size: NA; DNA: TGTGCCAGCACCCCTGTCGGTCGTCGGGAGACCCAGTACTTC; CDR3: CASTPVGRRETQYF
J: TRBJ1-4; D: TRBD1; V: TRBV15; size: NA; DNA: TGTGCCACCAGCGGTGGACAGGAGCGGGAAAAACTGTTTTTT; CDR3: CATSGGQEREKLFF
J: TRBJ2-7; D: NA; V: TRBV21-1; size: NA; DNA: TGTGCCAGCAGCAGGGGACTAGTGATCCTCTACGAGCAGTACTTC; CDR3: CASSRGLVILYEQYF
J: TRBJ1-2; D: NA; V: TRBV6-1; size: NA; DNA: TGTGCCAGCAGTGAAGCTATTAGGGGTGGCTACACCTTC; CDR3: CASSEAIRGGYTF
J: TRBJ1-3; D: NA; V: TRBV19; size: NA; DNA: TGTGCCAGTAGTAACTCATACTCTGGAAACACCATATATTTT; CDR3: CASSNSYSGNTIYF
J: TRBJ2-7; D: TRBD1; V: TRBV7-6; size: NA; DNA: TGTGCCAGCAGCTTTGACAGGGACGGCTACGAGCAGTACTTC; CDR3: CASSFDRDGYEQYF
J: TRBJ2-3; D: NA; V: TRBV7-2; size: NA; DNA: TGTGCCAGCAGCTTAGCGGGGGCCAACCCCACAGATACGCAGTATTTT; CDR3: CASSLAGANPTDTQYF
J: TRBJ1-5; D: TRBD1; V: TRBV7-2; size: few; DNA: TGTGCCAGCAGCTTAGTACGGACAGGAGGAGGGCAGCCCCAGCATTTT; CDR3: CASSLVRTGGGQPQHF
J: TRBJ1-4; D: TRBD1; V: TRBV6-2/TRBV6-3; size: NA; DNA: TGTGCCAGCAGTTCCGCAGACCGGGACAGGGACCTAGCAACTAATGAAAAACTGTTTTTT; CDR3: CASSSADRDRDLATNEKLFF
J: TRBJ2-5; D: NA; V: TRBV10-2; size: NA; DNA: TGCGCCAGCAGAAGGGACAACCGGGGGACCCAGTACTTC; CDR3: CASRRDNRGTQYF
J: TRBJ1-1; D: NA; V: TRBV18; size: NA; DNA: TGTGCCAGCTCACCGGCGACAGGAGGGAACACTGAAGCTTTCTTT; CDR3: CASSPATGGNTEAFF